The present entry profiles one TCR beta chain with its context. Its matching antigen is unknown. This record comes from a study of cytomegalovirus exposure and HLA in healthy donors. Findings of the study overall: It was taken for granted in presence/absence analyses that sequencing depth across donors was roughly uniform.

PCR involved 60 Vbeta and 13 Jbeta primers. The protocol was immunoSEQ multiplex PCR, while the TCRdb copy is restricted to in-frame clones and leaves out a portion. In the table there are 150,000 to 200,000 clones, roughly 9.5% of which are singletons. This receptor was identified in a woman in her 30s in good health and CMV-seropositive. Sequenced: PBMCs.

The CDR3 sequence is CASSQDLALDEQFF. The DNA for the CDR3 is TGTGCCAGCAGCCAAGACCTAGCTTTAGATGAGCAGTTCTTC. This rearrangement joins TRBV4-2 to TRBJ2-1, with a weak D call TRBD2 (5 bases). The V and J ends lost 0 bases and 8 bases respectively, with 11 bases between them. Germline CDR1 and CDR2: LGHNA and YNFKEQ. This CDR3 is 14 amino acids long.